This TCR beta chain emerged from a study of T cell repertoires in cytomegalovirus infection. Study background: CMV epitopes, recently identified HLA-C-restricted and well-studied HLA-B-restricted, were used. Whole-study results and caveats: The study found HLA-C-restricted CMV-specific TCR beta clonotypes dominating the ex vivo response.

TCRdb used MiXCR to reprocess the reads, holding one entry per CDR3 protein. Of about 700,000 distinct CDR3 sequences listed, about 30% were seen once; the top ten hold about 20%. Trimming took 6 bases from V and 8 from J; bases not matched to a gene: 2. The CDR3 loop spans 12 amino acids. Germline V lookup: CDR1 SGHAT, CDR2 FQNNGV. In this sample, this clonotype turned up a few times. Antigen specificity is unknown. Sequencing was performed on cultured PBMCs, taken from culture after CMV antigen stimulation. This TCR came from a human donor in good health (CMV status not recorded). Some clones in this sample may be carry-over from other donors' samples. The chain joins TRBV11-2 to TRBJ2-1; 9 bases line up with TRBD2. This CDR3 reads CASRVAGDEQFF. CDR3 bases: TGTGCCAGCAGAGTAGCGGGAGATGAGCAGTTCTTC.